The 13 T cell receptor beta chains reported below all come from one sample, sequenced in a study of blood T cell repertoires in COVID-19. Measured with immunoSEQ multiplex PCR; TCRdb has only the in-frame clones, and not every one. The repertoire holds approximately 70,000 clones, about four fifths seen once, with under 5% in the top ten. The sample was peripheral blood. Receptors were obtained from a woman aged 60 to 75 with acute or convalescent COVID-19.

This rearrangement joins TRBV4-1 to TRBJ2-7; 7 positions match TRBD2. The CDR3 covers 15 residues. Germline values: CDR1 MGHRA, CDR2 YSYEKL. V shed 4 bases and J 0 bases; nucleotides not matched to a gene: 6. CDR3 in DNA: TGCGCCAGCAGCCTAAGGGAGGGAACCTCCTACGAGCAGTACTTC. Translation: CASSLREGTSYEQYF.

The V and J genes are TRBV24-1 and TRBJ2-1, with 7 bases matching TRBD2. This CDR3 spans 13 amino acids. The junction had 12 bases not matched to a gene; V was cut back by 12 bases and J by 8 bases. The germline V gene has CDR1 KGHDR and CDR2 SFDVKD. CDR3 protein: CASRGGLMDEQFF. CDR3 in DNA: TGTGCCTCACGGGGAGGGCTCATGGATGAGCAGTTCTTC.

CDR3 coding DNA: TGCGCCAGCAGCTTACAAGCAGGGAGGGAAGGCTACACCTTC. It translates to CASSLQAGREGYTF. The chain uses TRBV5-1 and TRBJ1-2, with D possibly being TRBD1 (5 bases). Trimming shortened V by 2 bases and J by 8 bases, and 16 bases separated the two germline ends. CDR1 SGHRS and CDR2 YFSETQ come from the germline V gene. The CDR3 is made up of 14 amino acids.

This chain connects TRBV19 to TRBJ2-2; 7 bases line up with TRBD1. Unmatched junction bases numbered 12, after V lost 3 bases and J lost 2 bases. From germline, CDR1 is LNHDA and CDR2 SQIVND (reference sequence). CDR3 size: 18 residues. CDR3 amino acids: CASSILTGQGVNTGELFF. The CDR3 nucleotides are TGTGCCAGTAGTATTCTGACGGGGCAGGGGGTCAACACCGGGGAGCTGTTTTTT.

In the case of this clone: Compared with germline, one end of the junction differs, possibly owing to a read error. Other DNA sequences in this specimen translate into the identical CDR3. The chain carries TRBV6-5 and TRBJ2-2; 13 bases line up with TRBD2. The V gene's germline CDR1 is MNHEY and CDR2 SVGAGI. The CDR3 has 15 amino acids. The DNA of the CDR3 is TGTGCCGGCAGACTAGCGGGGGGTCGGGGCGGGGAGCTGTTTTTT. It yields the protein CAGRLAGGRGGELFF.

CDR3 protein: CASSQVGTGDGYTF. Written as DNA, the CDR3 is TGCGCCAGCAGCCAAGTAGGGACAGGAGATGGCTACACCTTC. V gene TRBV4-1 combines with J gene TRBJ1-2; 8 bases are a match to TRBD1. Germline CDR1 is MGHRA and CDR2 is YSYEKL. The CDR3 totals 14 residues. Trimming took 1 base from V and 6 from J; bases not matched to a gene: 4.

The rearrangement joins TRBV6-5 to TRBJ2-1, with a possible D match to TRBD1 (6 bases). The germline V and J ends were trimmed by 4 bases and 0 bases, with 13 bases remaining between them. This CDR3 is 16 amino acids long. From germline, CDR1 is MNHEY and CDR2 SVGAGI. This chain's CDR3 is CASSLTGRSSYNEQFF. Here the CDR3 DNA reads TGTGCCAGCAGTTTGACAGGCCGGAGCTCCTACAATGAGCAGTTCTTC.

The chain carries TRBV6-7 and TRBJ1-4, with D tentatively TRBD1 (6 bases). TRBV6-7 is annotated as an ORF whose role is uncertain. This CDR3 contains 13 residues. Trimming stripped 11 bases from V and 7 bases from J, with 17 bases between. CDR3 DNA: TGTGCCCCCGTCCCGGGGGGCCTTGAAAAACTGTTTTTT. Translation gives CAPVPGGLEKLFF.

The chain couples TRBV18 to TRBJ1-1; maybe TRBD1 (5 bases). V gave up 2 bases and J gave up 1 base, with 14 bases separating them. Germline CDR1 is KGHSH and CDR2 is LQKENI. The CDR3 length is 16 residues. The CDR3 loop reads CASSPSQGWGNTEAFF. CDR3 DNA sequence: TGTGCCAGCTCACCAAGTCAGGGTTGGGGGAACACTGAAGCTTTCTTT.

CDR3 sequence (DNA): TGTGCCAGCAGTTATGGAGAACGGTATACGCAGTATTTT. Amino acids: CASSYGERYTQYF. The chain employs TRBV6-5 and TRBJ2-3; D call uncertain. Germline V gives CDR1 MNHEY, CDR2 SVGAGI. V gave up 3 bases and J gave up 7 bases, with 11 bases separating them. This CDR3 region has 13 residues.

This clone was detected only once. Here the CDR3 reads CASSTTNLNEKLFF. The CDR3 bases are TGTGCCAGTAGTACGACAAATCTAAATGAAAAACTGTTTTTT. The genes are TRBV19 and TRBJ1-4; D remains unclear. The CDR3 consists of 14 residues. The germline CDR1 and CDR2 sequences are LNHDA and SQIVND (reference sequence). Trimming shortened V by 4 bases and J by 5 bases, and 11 bases separated the two germline ends.

A few counts support this clone. The V and J genes are TRBV5-1 and TRBJ1-2, with D possibly being TRBD1 (5 bases). CDR3 length equals 13 residues. Germline-derived CDR1 and CDR2 are SGHRS and YFSETQ. V lost 0 bases and J lost 7, with 10 bases in between. The CDR3 nucleotides read TGCGCCAGCAGCTTGGAGGCAGGGCTTGGCTACACCTTC. This sequence encodes CASSLEAGLGYTF.

The CDR3 sequence: CASSETQGLIRTDTQYF. The CDR3 coding sequence is TGCGCCAGCAGTGAGACACAGGGACTAATTCGGACAGATACGCAGTATTTT. The V and J genes are TRBV10-2 and TRBJ2-3; a weak D match, TRBD2 (7 bases). The germline gives CDR1 WSHSY, CDR2 SAAADI. Between the trimmed V and J ends, which lost 2 bases and 3 bases, there was a span of 18 bases. This CDR3 is 17 amino acids long.